These T cell receptor beta chains were read from a single sample in a study of shared clonotypes between healthy human individuals. Data came from immunoSEQ multiplex PCR; TCRdb stores just in-frame clones and leaves some out. The repertoire has about 2.2 million clones, around 95% of them found once; the top ten carry approximately 1.7%. The sample consisted of naive CD8+ T cells from PBMCs. The receptors were gathered from a man in his late teens or twenties in good health. Some clones in this sample may be carry-over from other donors' samples. Each CDR3 is given without its conserved first and last residue.

V: TRBV28
CDR3: ASREGGGDQPQH

V: TRBV29-1
CDR3: SLIRQGVPNEQF

V: TRBV2
CDR3: ASSEAAADTQY

V: TRBV9
CDR3: ASSVVRRGSYNEQF

V: TRBV5-1
CDR3: ASSLARSVGGTEAF

V: TRBV6-1
CDR3: ASSEAYGVAGDPGELF

V: TRBV14
CDR3: ASSQEWGSGELF

V: TRBV2
CDR3: ASSAAASGISYEQY

V: TRBV6-5
CDR3: ASSEGRGGYEQY

V: TRBV19
CDR3: ASSPRDGGELF

V: TRBV7-6
CDR3: ASSPGPSTDTQY

V: TRBV19
CDR3: ASSLGYRNEQF

V: TRBV15
CDR3: ATSRVRSGEQF

V: TRBV6-1
CDR3: ASSEALSYYEQY

V: TRBV7-6
CDR3: ASIGGRTDTQY

V: TRBV19
CDR3: ASSHRGVNEQF

V: TRBV5-4
CDR3: ASSLGGAPNYGYT

V: TRBV13
CDR3: ASSTRGQSTDTQY

V: TRBV9
CDR3: ASSVGRHSGANVLT

V: TRBV7-9
CDR3: ASSGLTSVEQY

V: TRBV30
CDR3: AWFWTSQNEQF

V: TRBV5-6
CDR3: ASSLGTGVNTEAF

V: TRBV6-6
CDR3: ASSVGSNQPQH

V: TRBV11-2
CDR3: ASSSPKLSGRGDTQY

V: TRBV9
CDR3: ASSPPDHSGMRETQY